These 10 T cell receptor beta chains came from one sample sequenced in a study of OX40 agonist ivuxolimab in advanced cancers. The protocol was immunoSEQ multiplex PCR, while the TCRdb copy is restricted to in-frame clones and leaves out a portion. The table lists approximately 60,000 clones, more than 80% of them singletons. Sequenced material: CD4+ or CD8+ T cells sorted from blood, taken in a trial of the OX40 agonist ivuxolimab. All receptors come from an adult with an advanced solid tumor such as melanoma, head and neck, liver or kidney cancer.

The CDR3 reads CASSLPLRSYNEQFF. The CDR3 bases are TGCGCCAGCAGCTTACCGCTGAGATCCTACAATGAGCAGTTCTTC. The chain is built from TRBV5-1 and TRBJ2-1; no clear D. The CDR3 loop spans 15 amino acids. Looked up from germline, CDR1 is SGHRS and CDR2 is YFSETQ. V was cut by 2 bases and J by 1 base, with 10 bases left in between.

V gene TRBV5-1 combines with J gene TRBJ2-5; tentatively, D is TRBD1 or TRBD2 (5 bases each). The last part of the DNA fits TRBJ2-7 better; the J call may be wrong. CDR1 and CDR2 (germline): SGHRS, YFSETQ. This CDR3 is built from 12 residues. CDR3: CASSHGGREQYF. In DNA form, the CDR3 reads TGCGCCAGCAGCCATGGGGGTCGCGAGCAGTACTTC.

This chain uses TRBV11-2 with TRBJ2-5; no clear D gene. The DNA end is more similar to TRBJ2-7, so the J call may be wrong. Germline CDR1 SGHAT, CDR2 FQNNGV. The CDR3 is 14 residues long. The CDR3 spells CASSLLSSSYEQYF. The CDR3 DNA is TGTGCCAGCAGCTTACTATCTAGCTCCTACGAGCAGTACTTC.

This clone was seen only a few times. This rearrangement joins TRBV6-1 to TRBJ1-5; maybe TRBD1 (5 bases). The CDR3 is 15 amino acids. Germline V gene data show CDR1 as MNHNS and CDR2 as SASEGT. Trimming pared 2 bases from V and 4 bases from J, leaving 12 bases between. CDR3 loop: CASSEPGRVNQPQHF. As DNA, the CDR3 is TGTGCCAGCAGTGAACCAGGGCGTGTTAATCAGCCCCAGCATTTT.

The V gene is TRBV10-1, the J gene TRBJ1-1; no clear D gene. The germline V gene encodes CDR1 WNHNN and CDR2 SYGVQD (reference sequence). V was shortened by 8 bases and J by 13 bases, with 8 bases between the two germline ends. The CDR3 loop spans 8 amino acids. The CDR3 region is CASSAVFF. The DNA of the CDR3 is TGCGCCAGCTCGGCTGTTTTCTTT.

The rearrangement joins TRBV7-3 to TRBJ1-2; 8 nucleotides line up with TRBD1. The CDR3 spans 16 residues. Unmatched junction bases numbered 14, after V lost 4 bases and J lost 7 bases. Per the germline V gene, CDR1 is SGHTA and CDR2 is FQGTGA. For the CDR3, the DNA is TGTGCCAGCAGCTCTGGAACCCCGGACAGGGCAGGTGGCTACACCTTC. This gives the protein CASSSGTPDRAGGYTF.

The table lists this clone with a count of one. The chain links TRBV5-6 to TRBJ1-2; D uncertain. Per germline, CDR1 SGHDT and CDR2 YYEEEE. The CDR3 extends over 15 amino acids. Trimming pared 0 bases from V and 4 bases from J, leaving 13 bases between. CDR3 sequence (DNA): TGTGCCAGCAGCTTGGAAAGTTTGGTAACCTATGGCTACACCTTC. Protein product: CASSLESLVTYGYTF. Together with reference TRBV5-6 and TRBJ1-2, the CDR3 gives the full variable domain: DAGVTQSPTHLIKTRGQQVTLRCSPKSGHDTVSWYQQALGQGPQFIFQYYEEEERQRGNFPDRFSGHQFPNYSSELNVNALLLGDSALYLCASSLESLVTYGYTFGSGTRLTVV.

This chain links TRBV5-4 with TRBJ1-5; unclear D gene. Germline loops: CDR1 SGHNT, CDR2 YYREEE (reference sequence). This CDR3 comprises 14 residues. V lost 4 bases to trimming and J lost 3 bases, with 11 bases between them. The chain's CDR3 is CASSAAGNNQPQHF. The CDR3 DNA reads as TGTGCCAGCAGCGCGGCGGGCAACAATCAGCCCCAGCATTTT.

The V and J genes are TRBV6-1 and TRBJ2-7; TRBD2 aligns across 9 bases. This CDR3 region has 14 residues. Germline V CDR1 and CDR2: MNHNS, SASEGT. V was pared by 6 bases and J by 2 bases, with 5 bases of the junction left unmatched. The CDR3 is CASRGLAGPYEQYF. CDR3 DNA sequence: TGTGCCAGCAGGGGGCTAGCGGGACCCTACGAGCAGTACTTC.

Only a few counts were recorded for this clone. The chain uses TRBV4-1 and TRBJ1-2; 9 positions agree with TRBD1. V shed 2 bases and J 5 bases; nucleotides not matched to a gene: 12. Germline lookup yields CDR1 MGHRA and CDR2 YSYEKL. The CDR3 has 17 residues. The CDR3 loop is CASSQPLRQGERYGYTF. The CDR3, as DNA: TGCGCCAGCAGCCAACCCCTCAGACAGGGGGAAAGGTATGGCTACACCTTC.